A single T cell receptor (beta chain) is shown here with its context. This clone was picked up a small number of times. What antigen it recognizes has not been identified. The sample holds no much larger clone one base away, and base qualities are not on file. The entry originates in a study of monozygotic twins with cystic fibrosis (dated by TCRdb to the early 2020s). Notes on the research overall: Barcoded libraries were made from around 3.2 micrograms of fragmented DNA using about 16 PCR cycles. TCR beta repertoires were compared within and between 16 monozygotic twin pairs with cystic fibrosis so that genetic influence on V and J gene usage could be assessed. The cohort comprised ten female and six male twin pairs aged about 2.0 to 40 years, median roughly 8.7 years, mostly children and adolescents. On the day of blood sampling, twins were ranked among about 960 cohort participants for weight-for-height and for FEVPerc (FEV1 disease centile). Data for three of the twin pairs had already been reported earlier in a different context. General conclusions and limits of the study: Simpson clonality tended to be low (median around 0.0094), which suggests a naive-dominated repertoire, although clonality was higher in the most severely affected patients. Sharing of nucleotide-identical clonotypes was significantly greater within monozygotic CF twin pairs than between unrelated CF individuals (P = 0.000026, Mann-Whitney). The cohort was small, and the number of shared CDR3s showed no association with age, concordance or disease severity. V gene usage was most similar to the co-twin in 13 of 16 pairs, and J usage was most similar to the co-twin in 8 of 16 pairs, which suggests genetic constraints.

The twin pairs came from the European Cystic Fibrosis Twin and Sibling Study Cohort, a cohort that recruited patients from 170 or so CF clinics across 14 European countries. Both zygosity and CFTR genotype were checked in-house, and zygosity was tested with multiplex PCR across nine short tandem repeat loci. Peripheral blood was taken from each twin, and clinical parameters were recorded on the day of blood sampling. Genomic DNA was isolated from peripheral blood cells with phenol/chloroform and kept in TE buffer at 4 degrees C. V is clipped by 0 bases and J by 9 bases, and the sequence between their germline boundaries is 11 bases long. Per the germline V gene, SGHDN is the CDR1 and FVKESK is the CDR2. From cysteine to phenylalanine, the CDR3 is 13 amino acids long. Only the CDR3 portion is preserved as DNA: 39 bases, with reading frame beginning at the first base. Following the manufacturer's instructions, the researchers used the immunoSEQ immune profiling system to amplify TCR beta CDR3 regions via multiplex PCR. An Illumina NextSeq system was used for sequencing. Turning to the authors' computational methods: The immunoSEQ Analyzer platform handled processing of the sequence data, and clonality was calculated by taking the square root of Simpson's index of productive rearrangements. Similarity in V and J usage was quantified by Jensen-Shannon distance, and CDR3 generation probabilities were calculated with OLGA. The researchers looked up shared CDR3 sequences in the immuneACCESS database (August 2020) and in VDJdb (December 2020). The table was pulled from immuneACCESS by TCRdb, which kept in-frame rearrangements only. Such tables lose some clones; where checked, under half of the loss comes from unresolved V genes, and the rest has no known cause. The V and J calls and clone size are taken from that table; D and trimming were inferred from the DNA. This sample is represented by roughly 29,000 clones; approximately 86% of them were singletons. The ten largest make up roughly 0.85% of the sample.

The chain is assembled from TRBV14 and TRBJ1-1; the D gene is not confidently resolved. The sample taken for sequencing was blood. The sequence was collected from a girl aged 2 to 9 with cystic fibrosis. The CDR3: CASSQDWGYKAFF. The sequenced DNA is TGTGCCAGCAGCCAAGATTGGGGTTATAAAGCTTTCTTT.